This TCR beta chain was obtained from a study of PD-1 blockade in classical Hodgkin lymphoma. Study-level results: Relapsed/refractory patients reportedly had lower baseline diversity than newly diagnosed patients. Newly diagnosed patients had diversity similar to the baseline diversity of complete responders.

This CDR3 is 13 amino acids long. The germline V gene has CDR1 SGHNT and CDR2 YYREEE (reference sequence). The V end lost 3 bases, the J end lost 4 bases, and 7 bases lay between the germline ends. Note on this clone: Its cognate antigen is unknown.

Brentuximab vedotin exposure varied, and every patient relapsed after autologous stem cell transplantation. Here immunoSEQ multiplex PCR was the method, and the copy in TCRdb shows in-frame clones only, minus some. The sample shows around 46,000 clones, around three quarters of them seen only once. The material was peripheral blood mononuclear cells (PBMCs), obtained before the second cycle of nivolumab. This chain joins TRBV5-4 and TRBJ1-4, with a possible D match to TRBD1 (5 bases). This receptor was obtained from a human donor with classical Hodgkin lymphoma. CDR3 loop: CASSWDLNEKLFF. CDR3 nucleotide sequence: TGTGCCAGCAGCTGGGACCTTAATGAAAAACTGTTTTTT.